This TCR beta chain was recovered during a study of shared clonotypes between healthy human individuals. In the authors' workflow: ImmunoSEQ yielded junction-only sequences lacking quality scores, so filtering differed. Profiled with immunoSEQ multiplex PCR; TCRdb holds only in-frame clones, not every one. V and J calls and clone size follow that table, whereas D and trimming were derived from the DNA. Among 2 million to 2.5 million clones listed, almost 96% were seen once. This sequence was found in a man between 18 and 29 years old in good health. Sequencing was carried out using naive CD4+ T cells sorted from blood. Subset in this sample: CD45RA+ positively selected.

CDR3 region: CASSLEGAQAGYTF. The DNA for the CDR3 is TGTGCCAGCAGTTTGGAGGGGGCACAAGCTGGCTACACCTTC. This chain connects TRBV28 to TRBJ1-2, with 7 positions matching TRBD1. V lost 3 bases and J lost 7; bases outside the gene matches: 8. CDR3 size: 14 residues. CDR1 MDHEN and CDR2 SYDVKM come from the germline V gene.